The rows below give T cell receptor beta chains drawn from one sample of a study of shared clonotypes between healthy human individuals. Libraries were prepared by immunoSEQ multiplex PCR; TCRdb keeps only in-frame clonotypes and omits some of them. Of about 2.2 million clones detected, about 92% appear once; the ten largest clones hold roughly 1.7%. The sample consisted of naive CD8+ T cells from PBMCs. The receptors stem from a man younger than 35 in good health. Some clones in this sample may be carry-over from other donors' samples. The CDR3 runs from the conserved cysteine through the conserved F or W. The order of the fields is J gene, V gene, clone size, D gene, CDR3 protein, CDR3 DNA. A D gene is named only where the DNA matches it firmly. Size is stated for part of the rows, as once, few or many counts, or as a class when the clone is expanded.

>TRBJ2-1|TRBV27|NA|NA
CASSLYGPNEQFF
TGTGCCAGCAGTTTATATGGGCCAAATGAGCAGTTCTTC
>TRBJ2-7|TRBV13|NA|TRBD2
CASSLKSGSYEQYF
TGTGCCAGCAGCTTAAAAAGCGGGAGCTACGAGCAGTACTTC
>TRBJ2-3|TRBV28|NA|TRBD1
CASRTTGTGTTDTQYF
TGTGCCAGCAGAACCACCGGGACAGGGACCACAGATACGCAGTATTTT
>TRBJ2-7|TRBV2|NA|NA
CASSELSSQGDSYEQYF
TGTGCCAGCAGTGAACTCTCGTCGCAGGGAGACTCCTACGAGCAGTACTTC
>TRBJ1-1|TRBV4-2|NA|NA
CASSPSNTEAFF
TGTGCCAGCAGCCCCTCCAACACTGAAGCTTTCTTT
>TRBJ2-3|TRBV5-1|NA|TRBD2
CASSNNPSRGVNADTQYF
TGCGCCAGCAGCAACAACCCCTCGCGGGGGGTCAACGCAGATACGCAGTATTTT
>TRBJ2-7|TRBV5-1|NA|NA
CASSLGSSVSTYYEQYF
TGCGCCAGCAGCCTCGGTAGTAGCGTGAGCACCTACTACGAGCAGTACTTC
>TRBJ2-1|TRBV23-1|NA|NA
CASSLQGGCEQFF
TGCGCCAGCAGTCTACAGGGTGGTTGTGAGCAGTTCTTC
>TRBJ1-1|TRBV10-3|NA|NA
CATKDPGTEAFF
TGTGCCACCAAGGACCCGGGAACTGAAGCTTTCTTT
>TRBJ2-7|TRBV4-3|NA|NA
CASSQDEEMAYEQYF
TGCGCCAGCAGCCAAGATGAGGAGATGGCCTACGAGCAGTACTTC
>TRBJ2-3|TRBV27|NA|NA
CASSSGLPADTQYF
TGTGCCAGCAGTTCGGGACTTCCCGCCGATACGCAGTATTTT
>TRBJ1-1|TRBV15|NA|TRBD1
CATSIDRGEAFF
TGTGCCACCAGCATAGACAGGGGTGAAGCTTTCTTT
>TRBJ2-7|TRBV30|NA|NA
CAWIGLTNIEQYF
TGTGCCTGGATTGGGCTAACCAACATAGAGCAGTACTTC
>TRBJ2-7|TRBV4-1|NA|NA
CASSPGQTYEQYF
TGCGCCAGCAGCCCGGGACAAACCTACGAGCAGTACTTC
>TRBJ2-7|TRBV7-9|once|NA
CASFHTPYEQYF
TGTGCCAGCTTCCATACTCCCTACGAGCAGTACTTC
>TRBJ2-2|TRBV5-4|NA|TRBD1
CASSCYGTGCTGELFF
TGTGCCAGCAGCTGCTACGGGACAGGCTGCACCGGGGAGCTGTTTTTT
>TRBJ1-1|TRBV7-9|few|TRBD1
CASSTPRGHPNTEAFF
TGTGCCAGCAGCACTCCGAGGGGGCATCCGAACACTGAAGCTTTCTTT
>TRBJ2-7|TRBV4-3|NA|NA
CASSPGETLDEQYF
TGCGCCAGCAGCCCTGGGGAGACTCTGGACGAGCAGTACTTC
>TRBJ1-2|TRBV7-9|few|NA
CASSLGEYGYTF
TGTGCCAGCAGCTTGGGGGAGTATGGCTACACCTTC
>TRBJ2-7|TRBV4-2|NA|NA
CASSQDMGETTLSYEQYF
TGTGCCAGCAGCCAAGATATGGGCGAAACTACCCTTTCCTACGAGCAGTACTTC
>TRBJ1-1|TRBV19|NA|NA
CASSVRGRTEAFF
TGTGCCAGTAGTGTACGGGGGAGAACTGAAGCTTTCTTT
>TRBJ2-1|TRBV7-9|NA|NA
CASIYGNEQFF
TGTGCCAGCATTTACGGGAATGAGCAGTTCTTC
>TRBJ2-1|TRBV11-2|once|NA
CASSTNRDPDYNEQFF
TGTGCCAGCAGCACCAACCGGGACCCCGATTACAATGAGCAGTTCTTC
>TRBJ1-6|TRBV7-9|NA|TRBD1
CASRSTGTGDVGSPLHF
TGTGCCAGCAGATCTACCGGGACAGGGGATGTTGGTTCACCCCTCCACTTT
>TRBJ2-1|TRBV7-6|NA|TRBD2
CASSRTSGNSYNEQFF
TGTGCCAGCAGCCGGACTAGCGGCAACTCCTACAATGAGCAGTTCTTC
>TRBJ2-2|TRBV4-2|NA|NA
CASSQGGKRGSDTGELFF
TGTGCCAGCAGCCAAGGGGGTAAAAGGGGAAGTGACACCGGGGAGCTGTTTTTT
>TRBJ2-1|TRBV29-1|NA|NA
CSGDFYNEQFF
TGCAGCGGGGACTTCTACAATGAGCAGTTCTTC
>TRBJ2-7|TRBV7-9|NA|NA
CASSTNAGSREQYF
TGTGCCAGCAGCACAAATGCAGGGTCCCGCGAGCAGTACTTC
>TRBJ2-3|TRBV5-1|once|NA
CASSLWQQRGGTDTQYF
TGCGCCAGCAGCTTGTGGCAGCAGAGGGGCGGCACAGATACGCAGTATTTT
>TRBJ2-2|TRBV5-6|NA|NA
CASSFLGRATGELFF
TGTGCCAGCAGCTTCTTGGGCAGGGCGACCGGGGAGCTGTTTTTT